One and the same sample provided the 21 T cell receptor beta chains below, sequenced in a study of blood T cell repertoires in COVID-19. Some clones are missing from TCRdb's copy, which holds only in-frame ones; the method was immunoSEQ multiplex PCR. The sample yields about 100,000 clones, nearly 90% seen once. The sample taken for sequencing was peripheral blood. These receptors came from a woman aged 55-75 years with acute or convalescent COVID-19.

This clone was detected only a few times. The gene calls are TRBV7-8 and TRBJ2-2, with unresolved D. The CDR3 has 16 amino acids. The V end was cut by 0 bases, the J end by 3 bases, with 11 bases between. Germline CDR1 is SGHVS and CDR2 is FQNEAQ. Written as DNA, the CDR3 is TGTGCCAGCAGCTTAGCGTCTAGACCACACACCGGGGAGCTGTTTTTT. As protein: CASSLASRPHTGELFF. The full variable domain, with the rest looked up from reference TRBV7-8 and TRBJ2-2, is GAGVSQSPRYKVAKRGQDVALRCDPISGHVSLFWYQQALGQGPEFLTYFQNEAQLDKSGLPSDRFFAERPEGSVSTLKIQRTQQEDSAVYLCASSLASRPHTGELFFGEGSRLTVL.

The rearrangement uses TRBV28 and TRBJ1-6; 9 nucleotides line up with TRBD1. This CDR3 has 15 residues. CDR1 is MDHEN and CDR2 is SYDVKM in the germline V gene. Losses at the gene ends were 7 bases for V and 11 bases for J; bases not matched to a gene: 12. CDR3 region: CASISKGTGKTPLHF. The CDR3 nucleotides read TGTGCCAGCATCTCAAAGGGGACAGGGAAAACACCCCTCCACTTT.

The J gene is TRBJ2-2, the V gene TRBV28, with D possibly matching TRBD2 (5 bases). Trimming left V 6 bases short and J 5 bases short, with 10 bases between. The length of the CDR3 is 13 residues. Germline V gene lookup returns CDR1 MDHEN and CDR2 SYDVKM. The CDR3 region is CASRGAVTGELFF. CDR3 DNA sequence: TGTGCCAGCAGAGGAGCGGTAACCGGGGAGCTGTTTTTT.

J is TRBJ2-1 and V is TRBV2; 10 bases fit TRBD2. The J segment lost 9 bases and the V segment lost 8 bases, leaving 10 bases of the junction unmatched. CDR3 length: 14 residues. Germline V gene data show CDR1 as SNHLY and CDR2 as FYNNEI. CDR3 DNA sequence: TGTGCCAGCGAAAAGGGTCTAGCGGGAGCTGAGCAGTTCTTC. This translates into CASEKGLAGAEQFF.

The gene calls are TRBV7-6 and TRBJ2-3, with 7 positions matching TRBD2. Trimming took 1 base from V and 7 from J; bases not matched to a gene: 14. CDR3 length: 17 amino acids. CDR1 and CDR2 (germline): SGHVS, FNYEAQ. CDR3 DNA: TGTGCCAGCAGCTTAGAATGGAGCGGGACGTTGCTTAATACGCAGTATTTT. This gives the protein CASSLEWSGTLLNTQYF.

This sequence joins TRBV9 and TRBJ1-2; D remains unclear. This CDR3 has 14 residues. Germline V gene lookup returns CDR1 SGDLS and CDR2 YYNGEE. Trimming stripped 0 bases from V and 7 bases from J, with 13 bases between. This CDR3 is CASSVAPDLPGYTF. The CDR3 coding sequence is TGTGCCAGCAGCGTAGCCCCCGACTTGCCTGGCTACACCTTC. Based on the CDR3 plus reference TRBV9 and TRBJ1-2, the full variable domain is DSGVTQTPKHLITATGQRVTLRCSPRSGDLSVYWYQQSLDQGLQFLIQYYNGEERAKGNILERFSAQQFPDLHSELNLSSLELGDSALYFCASSVAPDLPGYTFGSGTRLTVV.

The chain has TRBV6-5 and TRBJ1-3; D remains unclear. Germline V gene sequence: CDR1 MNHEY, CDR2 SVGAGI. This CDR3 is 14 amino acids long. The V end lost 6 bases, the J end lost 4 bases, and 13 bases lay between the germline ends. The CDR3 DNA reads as TGTGCCAGCAGGCCTCGGGTGTCCGGAAACACCATATATTTT. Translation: CASRPRVSGNTIYF.

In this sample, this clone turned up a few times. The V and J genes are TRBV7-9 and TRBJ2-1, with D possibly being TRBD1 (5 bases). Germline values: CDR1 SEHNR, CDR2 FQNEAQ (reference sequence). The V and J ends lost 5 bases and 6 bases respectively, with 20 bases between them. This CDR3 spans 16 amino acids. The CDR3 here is CASSLWHPGFTNEQFF. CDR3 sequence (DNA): TGTGCCAGCAGCCTTTGGCACCCAGGGTTCACCAATGAGCAGTTCTTC. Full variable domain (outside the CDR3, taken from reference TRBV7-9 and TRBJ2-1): DTGVSQNPRHKITKRGQNVTFRCDPISEHNRLYWYRQTLGQGPEFLTYFQNEAQLEKSRLLSDRFSAERPKGSFSTLEIQRTEQGDSAMYLCASSLWHPGFTNEQFFGPGTRLTVL.

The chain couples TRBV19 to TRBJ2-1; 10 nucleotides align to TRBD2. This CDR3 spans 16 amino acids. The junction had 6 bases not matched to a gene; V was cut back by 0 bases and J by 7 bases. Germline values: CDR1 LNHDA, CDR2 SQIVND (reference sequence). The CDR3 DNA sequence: TGTGCCAGTAGTATAGACCCTAGCGGGAGAAGTAATGAGCAGTTCTTC. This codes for CASSIDPSGRSNEQFF. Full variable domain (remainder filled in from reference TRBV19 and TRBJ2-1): DGGITQSPKYLFRKEGQNVTLSCEQNLNHDAMYWYRQDPGQGLRLIYYSQIVNDFQKGDIAEGYSVSREKKESFPLTVTSAQKNPTAFYLCASSIDPSGRSNEQFFGPGTRLTVL.

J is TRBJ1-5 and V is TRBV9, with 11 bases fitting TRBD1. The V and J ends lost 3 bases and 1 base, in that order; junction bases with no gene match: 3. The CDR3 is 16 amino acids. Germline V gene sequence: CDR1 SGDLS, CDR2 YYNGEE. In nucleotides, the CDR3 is TGTGCCAGCAGCGCGGGACAGGGGGAGAGCAATCAGCCCCAGCATTTT. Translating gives CASSAGQGESNQPQHF. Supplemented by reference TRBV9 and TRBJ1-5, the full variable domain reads DSGVTQTPKHLITATGQRVTLRCSPRSGDLSVYWYQQSLDQGLQFLIQYYNGEERAKGNILERFSAQQFPDLHSELNLSSLELGDSALYFCASSAGQGESNQPQHFGDGTRLSIL.

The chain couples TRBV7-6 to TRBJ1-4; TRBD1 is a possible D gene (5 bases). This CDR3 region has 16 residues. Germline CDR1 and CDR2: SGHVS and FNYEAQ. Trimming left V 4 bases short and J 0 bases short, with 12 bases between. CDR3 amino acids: CASSSTGSTTNEKLFF. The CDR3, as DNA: TGTGCCAGCAGCTCTACAGGAAGTACAACTAATGAAAAACTGTTTTTT.

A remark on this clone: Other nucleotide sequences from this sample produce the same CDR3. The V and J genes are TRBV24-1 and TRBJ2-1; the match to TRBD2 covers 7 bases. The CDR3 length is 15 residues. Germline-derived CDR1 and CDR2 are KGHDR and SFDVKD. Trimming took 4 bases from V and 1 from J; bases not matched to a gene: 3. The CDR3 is CATSDLAESYNEQFF. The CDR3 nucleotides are TGTGCCACCAGTGACCTAGCGGAATCCTACAATGAGCAGTTCTTC.

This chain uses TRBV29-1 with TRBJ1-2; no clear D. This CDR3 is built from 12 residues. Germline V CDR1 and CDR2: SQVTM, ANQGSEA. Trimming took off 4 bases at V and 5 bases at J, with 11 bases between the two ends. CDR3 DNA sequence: TGCAGCGTTGGACCCGAGGCATATGGCTACACCTTC. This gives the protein CSVGPEAYGYTF.

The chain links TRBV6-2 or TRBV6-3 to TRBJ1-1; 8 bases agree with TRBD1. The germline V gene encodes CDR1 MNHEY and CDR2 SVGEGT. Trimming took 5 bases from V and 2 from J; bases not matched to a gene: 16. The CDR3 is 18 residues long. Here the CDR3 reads CASSQINRGNIVNTEAFF. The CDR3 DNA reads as TGTGCCAGCAGTCAAATAAACAGGGGGAACATCGTAAACACTGAAGCTTTCTTT.

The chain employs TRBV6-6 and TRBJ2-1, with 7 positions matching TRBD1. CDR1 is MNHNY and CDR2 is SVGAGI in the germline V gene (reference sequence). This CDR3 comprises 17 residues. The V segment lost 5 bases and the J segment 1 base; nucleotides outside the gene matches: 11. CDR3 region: CASSPWAGGLSYNEQFF. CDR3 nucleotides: TGTGCCAGCAGTCCCTGGGCAGGGGGTCTTTCCTACAATGAGCAGTTCTTC.

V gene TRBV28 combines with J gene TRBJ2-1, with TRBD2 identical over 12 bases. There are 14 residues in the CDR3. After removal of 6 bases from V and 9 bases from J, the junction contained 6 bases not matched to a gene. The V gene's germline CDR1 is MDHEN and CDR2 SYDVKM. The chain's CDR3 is CASRASGRGFEQFF. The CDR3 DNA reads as TGTGCCAGCAGGGCTAGCGGGAGGGGATTTGAGCAGTTCTTC.

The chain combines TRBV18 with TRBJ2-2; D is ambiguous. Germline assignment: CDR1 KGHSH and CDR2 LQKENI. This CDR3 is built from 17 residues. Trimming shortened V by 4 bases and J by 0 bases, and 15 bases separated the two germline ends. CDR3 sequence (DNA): TGTGCCAGCTCACTCACGGTAGGAACAGCGAACACCGGGGAGCTGTTTTTT. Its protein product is CASSLTVGTANTGELFF.

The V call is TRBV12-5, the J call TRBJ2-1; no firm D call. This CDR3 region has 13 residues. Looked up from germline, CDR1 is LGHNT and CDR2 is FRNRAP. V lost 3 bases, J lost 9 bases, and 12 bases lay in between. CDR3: CASGFLVDGEQFF. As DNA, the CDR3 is TGTGCTAGTGGTTTCTTAGTAGATGGTGAGCAGTTCTTC.

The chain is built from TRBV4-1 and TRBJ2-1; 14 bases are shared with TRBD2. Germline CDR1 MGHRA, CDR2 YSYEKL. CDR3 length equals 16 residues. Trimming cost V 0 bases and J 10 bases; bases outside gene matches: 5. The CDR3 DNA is TGCGCCAGCAGCCAAGACGGGACTAGCGGGAGACCCGAGCAGTTCTTC. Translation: CASSQDGTSGRPEQFF.

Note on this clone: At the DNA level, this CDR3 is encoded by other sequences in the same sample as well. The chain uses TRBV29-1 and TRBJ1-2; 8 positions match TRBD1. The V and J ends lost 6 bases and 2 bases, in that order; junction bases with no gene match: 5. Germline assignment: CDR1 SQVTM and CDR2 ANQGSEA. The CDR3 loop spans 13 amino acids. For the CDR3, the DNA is TGCAGCGTCGGGACAGGCGCCAACTATGGCTACACCTTC. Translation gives CSVGTGANYGYTF.

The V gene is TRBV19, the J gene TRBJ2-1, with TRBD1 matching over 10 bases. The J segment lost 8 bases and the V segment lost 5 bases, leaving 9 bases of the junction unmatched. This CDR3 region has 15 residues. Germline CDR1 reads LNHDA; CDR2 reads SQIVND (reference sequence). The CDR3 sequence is CASSDRQGAIDEQFF. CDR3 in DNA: TGTGCCAGTAGTGATCGACAGGGGGCTATCGATGAGCAGTTCTTC.